A single sample gave rise to the 21 T cell receptor beta chains below, sequenced in a study of OX40 agonist ivuxolimab in advanced cancers. Sequencing used immunoSEQ multiplex PCR; TCRdb keeps in-frame clones, though not all of them. In the table there are approximately 76,000 clones, 94% of which are singletons. The sequencing here drew on CD4+ or CD8+ T cells sorted from blood, taken in a trial of the OX40 agonist ivuxolimab. These receptors were obtained from an adult with an advanced solid tumor such as melanoma, head and neck, liver or kidney cancer.

V usage is TRBV4-1 and J usage is TRBJ2-1, with D possibly being TRBD2 (6 bases). The CDR3 has 16 residues. V lost 1 base, J lost 0 bases, and 10 bases lay in between. Germline loops: CDR1 MGHRA, CDR2 YSYEKL. This CDR3 reads CASSQVPGSSYNEQFF. Written as DNA, the CDR3 is TGCGCCAGCAGCCAAGTGCCCGGGAGCTCCTACAATGAGCAGTTCTTC.

This chain uses TRBV6-5 with TRBJ1-2; 8 bases match TRBD1. This CDR3 is 13 amino acids long. Germline loops: CDR1 MNHEY, CDR2 SVGAGI. Trimming took 7 bases from V and 8 from J; bases not matched to a gene: 9. CDR3 bases: TGTGCCAGCACCCTCGGACAGGGCATGGGCTACACCTTC. It yields the protein CASTLGQGMGYTF.

The rearrangement links TRBV5-6 to TRBJ2-1; D gene ambiguous. With 6 bases removed from V and 6 bases from J, the gap between germline ends came to 16 bases. The CDR3 loop spans 14 amino acids. Germline CDR1 SGHDT, CDR2 YYEEEE. The CDR3 region has the DNA TGTGCCAGCACCTATGCCGGGTTAATCAATGAGCAGTTCTTC. This codes for CASTYAGLINEQFF.

V gene TRBV4-3 combines with J gene TRBJ2-1; tentatively, D is TRBD2 (6 bases). The CDR3 contains 15 residues. Germline assignment: CDR1 LGHNA and CDR2 YSLEER. Trimming removed 5 bases from V and 1 base from J, with 12 bases in between. The CDR3 is CASSDGGASYNEQFF. The CDR3 DNA reads as TGCGCCAGCAGCGACGGAGGGGCATCCTACAATGAGCAGTTCTTC.

This clone showed up just once. The chain combines TRBV27 with TRBJ2-2, with 14 bases matching TRBD2. In germline, CDR1 is MNHEY, CDR2 SMNVEV (reference sequence). There are 15 residues in the CDR3. The junction had 3 bases not matched to a gene; V was cut back by 5 bases and J by 7 bases. DNA for the CDR3: TGTGCCAGCAGTCTGGGGACTAGCGGGAGCGGGGAGCTGTTTTTT. Its protein product is CASSLGTSGSGELFF.

V is TRBV11-1 and J is TRBJ1-1; a possible D gene is TRBD1 (6 bases). Germline CDR1 SGHAT, CDR2 FQDESV (reference sequence). This CDR3 has 16 amino acids. V shed 5 bases and J shed 3 bases, with 19 bases lying between them. DNA of the CDR3: TGTGCCAGCAGCCGAATCCGTGACAGGAGAGACACTGAAGCTTTCTTT. Translation gives CASSRIRDRRDTEAFF.

The chain carries TRBV25-1 and TRBJ2-7, with 7 bases matching TRBD2. V was clipped by 1 base and J by 4 bases; unmatched bases: 7. Germline-derived CDR1 and CDR2 are MGHDK and SYGVNS. The CDR3 runs to 15 residues. CDR3 amino acids: CASSESTMGGYEQYF. As DNA, the CDR3 is TGTGCCAGCAGTGAATCGACCATGGGGGGGTACGAGCAGTACTTC.

This clone was recorded once. The genes are TRBV6-4 and TRBJ1-6; TRBD1 might be the D (6 bases). Trimming pared 6 bases from V and 5 bases from J, leaving 20 bases between. CDR1 and CDR2 from the germline V gene are MRHNA and SNTAGT. There are 17 residues in the CDR3. The CDR3 protein is CASREPDRIIHNSPLHF. The CDR3 DNA is TGTGCCAGCAGGGAACCGGACAGAATCATCCATAATTCACCCCTCCACTTT.

V gene TRBV9 combines with J gene TRBJ2-5; D remains unclear. The CDR3 has 12 amino acids. Germline CDR1 and CDR2: SGDLS and YYNGEE. V shed 2 bases and J shed 4 bases, with 6 bases lying between them. The CDR3 nucleotides read TGTGCCAGCAGCGTCAATGGAGAGACCCAGTACTTC. Protein sequence: CASSVNGETQYF.

This clone has a single count. The chain combines TRBV6-5 with TRBJ2-1; 11 bases are shared with TRBD2. The CDR3 extends over 15 amino acids. V lost 8 bases to trimming and J lost 5 bases; unmatched junction nucleotides: 8. Germline CDR1 reads MNHEY; CDR2 reads SVGAGI. The CDR3 DNA reads TGTGCCAGCCGGCAGACTAGCGGGACCGACAATGAGCAGTTCTTC. Its protein is CASRQTSGTDNEQFF.

The chain joins TRBV4-3 to TRBJ1-1, with unresolved D. Germline V gene data show CDR1 as LGHNA and CDR2 as YSLEER. CDR3 length equals 15 residues. V was pared by 1 base and J by 4 bases, with 13 bases between. The CDR3 DNA reads TGCGCCAGCAGCCAAGCCTTCGGTCCCGGCACTGAAGCTTTCTTT. This codes for CASSQAFGPGTEAFF.

This chain links TRBV30 with TRBJ2-3; the D is unclear. V was trimmed by 1 base and J by 0 bases, leaving 5 bases between them. This CDR3 is built from 13 residues. Per the germline V gene, CDR1 is GTSNPN and CDR2 is SVGIG (reference sequence). CDR3 loop: CAWSAKSTDTQYF. The CDR3 region has the DNA TGTGCCTGGAGTGCGAAAAGCACAGATACGCAGTATTTT.

The chain has TRBV30 and TRBJ2-7; D not resolved. Germline-derived CDR1 and CDR2 are GTSNPN and SVGIG (reference sequence). V lost 0 bases and J lost 0, with 15 bases in between. The CDR3 has 16 amino acids. CDR3 in amino acids: CAWSVRYGRLSYEQYF. DNA for the CDR3: TGTGCCTGGAGTGTCCGCTACGGACGGCTCTCCTACGAGCAGTACTTC.

This clone appeared a single time. DNA for the CDR3: TGTGCCAGCAGTTACCGGGCAGGGTCGAGGGAGCAGTACTTC. Protein product: CASSYRAGSREQYF. The V call is TRBV6-5, the J call TRBJ2-7, with a possible D match to TRBD1 (5 bases). Germline CDR1 MNHEY, CDR2 SVGAGI. V was trimmed by 2 bases and J by 7 bases, leaving 15 bases between them. This CDR3 is 14 amino acids long.

Notes on this clone: This same CDR3 is encoded by further DNA sequences in the sample. The V call is TRBV5-1, the J call TRBJ2-2; D gene unclear. V lost 4 bases, J lost 1 base, and 2 bases lay in between. Germline values: CDR1 SGHRS, CDR2 YFSETQ. The CDR3 covers 12 residues. CDR3 residues: CASSLNTGELFF. CDR3 sequence (DNA): TGCGCCAGCAGCCTGAACACCGGGGAGCTGTTTTTT.

The chain is built from TRBV4-2 and TRBJ1-1, with D uncertain. Trimming pared 0 bases from V and 1 base from J, leaving 9 bases between. Germline CDR1 is LGHNA and CDR2 is YNFKEQ. This CDR3 spans 15 amino acids. The CDR3 here is CASSQDRRANTEAFF. CDR3 nucleotides: TGTGCCAGCAGCCAAGACAGGAGGGCGAACACTGAAGCTTTCTTT.

The J gene is TRBJ2-7, the V gene TRBV20-1, with a tentative D call TRBD2 (6 bases). CDR1 DFQATT and CDR2 SNEGSKA come from the germline V gene (reference sequence). The CDR3 has 10 amino acids. With 3 bases removed from V and 6 bases from J, the gap between germline ends came to 6 bases. Here the CDR3 DNA reads TGCAGTGCTAGGGGGGGCGAGCAGTACTTC. Translation gives CSARGGEQYF.

The V call is TRBV28, the J call TRBJ2-7; weak D call: TRBD2 (5 bases). CDR1 and CDR2 (germline): MDHEN, SYDVKM. With 7 bases removed from V and 9 bases from J, the gap between germline ends came to 25 bases. CDR3 length: 15 amino acids. CDR3 sequence (DNA): TGTGCCAGCACACCGGTCGGAGAGAAGGAGGTCGGGCAGTACTTC. It translates to CASTPVGEKEVGQYF.

This clone was detected once. The V and J genes are TRBV2 and TRBJ2-6; possible D gene TRBD2, 6 bases. The CDR3 has 15 residues. From germline, CDR1 is SNHLY and CDR2 FYNNEI. V gave up 7 bases and J gave up 4 bases, with 14 bases separating them. In DNA form, the CDR3 reads TGTGCCAGCACGGGGGTGGAGGTGGGGGCCAACGTCCTGACTTTC. This codes for CASTGVEVGANVLTF.

The chain carries TRBV4-1 and TRBJ2-7; 8 bases match TRBD2. Germline V gene lookup returns CDR1 MGHRA and CDR2 YSYEKL. CDR3 length: 16 residues. Unmatched junction bases numbered 7, after V lost 0 bases and J lost 3 bases. CDR3 region: CASSQEYPGLVYEQYF. DNA of the CDR3: TGCGCCAGCAGCCAAGAATACCCGGGACTAGTCTACGAGCAGTACTTC.

Concerning this clone itself: The same CDR3 also results from other DNA sequences found in this sample. The chain joins TRBV6-6 to TRBJ2-3; no definite D call. Looked up from germline, CDR1 is MNHNY and CDR2 is SVGAGI (reference sequence). The CDR3 has 13 residues. V gave up 6 bases and J gave up 2 bases, with 9 bases separating them. In DNA form, the CDR3 reads TGTGCCAGCAGCTACACTGACACAGATACGCAGTATTTT. Its protein is CASSYTDTDTQYF.